This T cell receptor (beta chain) was profiled in a study of blood T cell repertoires in COVID-19. With 6 bases clipped from V and 0 bases from J, the junction kept 4 bases outside the gene matches. Germline CDR1 reads SGHRS; CDR2 reads YFSETQ. CDR3 size: 16 residues. Generated by immunoSEQ multiplex PCR, the TCRdb table keeps only in-frame clones and is missing some. The sample carries roughly 68,000 clones, around 89% recorded once. This chain joins TRBV5-1 and TRBJ2-1; 12 positions agree with TRBD2. The sequencing input was peripheral blood. This TCR was recovered from a woman of 80 years or more with active COVID-19. The CDR3 sequence: CASKLAGGPSYNEQFF. In DNA form, the CDR3 reads TGCGCCAGCAAACTAGCGGGAGGCCCCTCCTACAATGAGCAGTTCTTC.